Listed here are 2 T cell receptor beta chains from one sample, sequenced in a study of neurological immune-mediated disorders. Each CDR3 protein is one row after TCRdb ran MiXCR on the 5' RACE reads. The sample records tens of thousands of distinct CDR3 sequences, roughly a tenth being singletons. Noted time point: longitudinal time-point 1 (baseline). Source material: PBMCs. These receptors were obtained from a man aged 25 to 40 in good health.

Comments on this clonotype: A much bigger clone sits one base away, suggesting this may be a read error. This sequence joins TRBV6-6 and TRBJ2-7, with 9 positions matching TRBD1. The CDR3 has 14 residues. Trimming took 7 bases from V and 3 from J; bases not matched to a gene: 7. Germline lookup yields CDR1 MNHNY and CDR2 SVGAGI (reference sequence). The chain's CDR3 is CASIYGTGRYEQYF. Here the CDR3 DNA reads TGTGCCAGCATTTATGGGACAGGGCGCTACGAGCAGTACTTC.

Ten or more counts support this clonotype. The chain joins TRBV3-1 to TRBJ1-2; tentatively, D is TRBD1 (5 bases). V lost 1 base, J lost 4 bases, and 10 bases lay in between. The CDR3 runs to 14 residues. Per germline, CDR1 LGHDT and CDR2 YNNKEL (reference sequence). The CDR3 DNA is TGTGCCAGCAGCCAAGCTCGGGGCCCCTATGGCTACACCTTC. Translated: CASSQARGPYGYTF. Based on the CDR3 plus reference TRBV3-1 and TRBJ1-2, the full variable domain is DTAVSQTPKYLVTQMGNDKSIKCEQNLGHDTMYWYKQDSKKFLKIMFSYNNKELIINETVPNRFSPKSPDKAHLNLHINSLELGDSAVYFCASSQARGPYGYTFGSGTRLTVV.